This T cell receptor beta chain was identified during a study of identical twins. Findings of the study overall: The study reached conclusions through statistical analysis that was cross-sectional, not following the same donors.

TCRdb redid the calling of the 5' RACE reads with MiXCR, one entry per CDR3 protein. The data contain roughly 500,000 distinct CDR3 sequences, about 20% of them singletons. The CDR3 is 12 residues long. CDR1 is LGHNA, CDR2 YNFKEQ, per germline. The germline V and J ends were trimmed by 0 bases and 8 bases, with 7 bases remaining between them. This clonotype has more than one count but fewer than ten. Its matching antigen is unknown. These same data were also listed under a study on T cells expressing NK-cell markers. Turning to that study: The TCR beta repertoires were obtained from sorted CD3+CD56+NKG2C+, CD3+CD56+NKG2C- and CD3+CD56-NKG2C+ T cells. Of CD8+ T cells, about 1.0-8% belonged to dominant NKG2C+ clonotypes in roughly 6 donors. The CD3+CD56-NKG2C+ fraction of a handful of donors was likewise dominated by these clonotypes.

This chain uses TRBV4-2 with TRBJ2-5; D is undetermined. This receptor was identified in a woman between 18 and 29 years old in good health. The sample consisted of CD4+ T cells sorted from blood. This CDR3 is CASSQETATQYF. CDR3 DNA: TGTGCCAGCAGCCAAGAAACCGCCACCCAGTACTTC.